This T cell receptor (beta chain) was recovered during a study of T cells expressing NK-cell markers. Across the study: Seven of the eight sequenced donors were classified as HCMV-seropositive, and one was classified as seronegative.

The germline V gene encodes CDR1 MDHEN and CDR2 SYDVKM. The CDR3 covers 17 residues. TCRdb reanalyzed the 5' RACE reads and collapses them to one entry per CDR3 protein, without DNA. The sample data list 350,000 to 450,000 distinct CDR3 sequences. This receptor was taken from a man aged 18 to 69 in good health. The rearrangement links TRBV28 to TRBJ2-1; the TCRdb D gene call, TRBD2, has no DNA to confirm it. Material for sequencing was blood T cells: a sorted CD56 or NKG2C T cell subset, CD4+ or CD8+ T cells, or bulk PBMC T cells (not recorded which). The CDR3 reads CASSTISGAGAYNEQFF.